The clone carrying this TCR beta chain was seen just once. The sample is drawn from a study of cytomegalovirus exposure and HLA in healthy donors. V was clipped by 4 bases and J by 2 bases, with 12 bases between them. Germline V gene data show CDR1 as LNHDA and CDR2 as SQIVND (reference sequence). The CDR3 consists of 14 residues. Amplification used 60 Vbeta primers and 13 Jbeta primers. The repertoire was sequenced with immunoSEQ multiplex PCR; TCRdb's copy has only in-frame clones and lacks some. This sample has 150,000 to 200,000 clones, with 84% found just once. The chain employs TRBV19 and TRBJ2-7, with a possible D match to TRBD1 (6 bases). The specimen sequenced was PBMCs. This clonotype originated in a man in his late teens or twenties in good health and CMV-seronegative. The CDR3 protein is CASSSRDIPYEQYF. As DNA, the CDR3 is TGTGCCAGTAGTAGTCGGGACATACCCTACGAGCAGTACTTC.